This is a list of T cell receptor beta chains from one sample in a study of blood T cell repertoires in COVID-19. Assay: immunoSEQ multiplex PCR; the TCRdb copy retains only in-frame clones and omits some. The sample includes some 93,000 clones, 65% to 90% of them seen just once. Sequenced: peripheral blood. These receptors were collected from a man in his sixties with acute or convalescent COVID-19. Both conserved end residues are part of each CDR3. D genes are given only for firm matches. Clone size is not always given. Where it is, it says once, few, many or a class for expanded clones.

15,TRBJ1-5,TRBD1,TRBV7-8,few,TGTGCCAGCAGCTGGGGACAGGGGGCTAATCAGCCCCAGCATTTT,CASSWGQGANQPQHF
16,TRBJ1-1,TRBD1,TRBV3-1/TRBV3-2,NA,TGTGCCAGCAACCAACGGACAGGGGGCACGAACACTGAAGCTTTCTTT,CASNQRTGGTNTEAFF
16,TRBJ2-1,TRBD2,TRBV6-5,once,TGTGCCAGCAGTTACCCAGGACTAGCGGGAGGCAATGAGCAGTTCTTC,CASSYPGLAGGNEQFF
14,TRBJ1-1,NA,TRBV4-1,NA,TGCGCCAGCAGCCCGACAGGTCGTAGTAGTGAAGCTTTCTTT,CASSPTGRSSEAFF
13,TRBJ1-6,NA,TRBV6-6,once,TGTGCCAGCAGTTACTCGAGGGATTCACCCCTCCACTTT,CASSYSRDSPLHF
13,TRBJ1-2,NA,TRBV15,NA,TGTGCCACCAGCAGACTAACTAACTATGGCTACACCTTC,CATSRLTNYGYTF
14,TRBJ1-2,TRBD1,TRBV6-5,once,TGTGCCAGCAGACGGACAGGGGCAATCTATGGCTACACCTTC,CASRRTGAIYGYTF
14,TRBJ1-1,NA,TRBV6-6,NA,TGTGCCAGCAGTTACTCGCAGGATCACACTGAAGCTTTCTTT,CASSYSQDHTEAFF
14,TRBJ1-2,NA,TRBV6-2/TRBV6-3,NA,TGTGCCAGCAGTTACTCTACCCCCCCCTACGGCTACACCTTC,CASSYSTPPYGYTF
15,TRBJ1-3,TRBD1,TRBV4-1,NA,TGCGCCAGCAGCCAGACAGGGGGACTTGGAAACACCATATATTTT,CASSQTGGLGNTIYF
15,TRBJ2-5,TRBD2,TRBV5-1,few,TGCGCCAGCAGCTTGGCTAGCGGGTTCCAAGAGACCCAGTACTTC,CASSLASGFQETQYF
16,TRBJ2-1,TRBD2,TRBV19,few,TGTGCCAGTAGCATGAGGGTAAGCGGGAGTTGGAATGAGCAGTTCTTC,CASSMRVSGSWNEQFF
14,TRBJ1-2,NA,TRBV6-6,NA,TGTGCCAGCAGTTATCTTATGGGGGCGGATGGCTACACCTTC,CASSYLMGADGYTF
15,TRBJ2-3,TRBD2,TRBV24-1,NA,TGTGCCACCAGTGAGCGGGAGGGCGGTACAGATACGCAGTATTTT,CATSEREGGTDTQYF
13,TRBJ1-2,NA,TRBV27,NA,TGTGCCAGCAGTATACAGGGTCGAGACGGCTACACCTTC,CASSIQGRDGYTF
11,TRBJ2-1,NA,TRBV2,NA,TGTGCCAGCAGTGAAACGGGAGCTTCGTTCTTC,CASSETGASFF
12,TRBJ2-7,NA,TRBV10-2,few,TGCGCCAGCGGTAGTACCTACTACGAGCAGTACTTC,CASGSTYYEQYF
13,TRBJ1-4,TRBD1,TRBV27,NA,TGTGCCAGCAGTCCGGGACAGGGGGAAAAACTGTTTTTT,CASSPGQGEKLFF
15,TRBJ1-2,NA,TRBV11-2,NA,TGTGCCAGCAGCTACCGACAGGCTCCAATCTATGGCTACACCTTC,CASSYRQAPIYGYTF
15,TRBJ2-5,TRBD1,TRBV9,NA,TGTGCCAGCAGCAACCGACAGGGTTTGTGGGAGACCCAGTACTTC,CASSNRQGLWETQYF
16,TRBJ1-2,NA,TRBV5-1,once,TGCGCCAGCAGCTTGGGAGGCAGGGCAGCTAACTATGGCTACACCTTC,CASSLGGRAANYGYTF
16,TRBJ1-4,NA,TRBV18,NA,TGTGCCAGCTCCCCGCCTGGGAGGGTTAGCTATGAAAAACTGTTTTTT,CASSPPGRVSYEKLFF
15,TRBJ2-6,NA,TRBV18,many,TGTGCCAGCTCACCAGAACAGATAAGGGCCAACGTCCTGACTTTC,CASSPEQIRANVLTF
12,TRBJ1-1,NA,TRBV18,NA,TGTGCCAGCTCAGCCGGGAACACTGAAGCTTTCTTT,CASSAGNTEAFF
16,TRBJ2-2,TRBD1,TRBV6-6,once,TGTGCCAGCAGTTTCCGGACAGGGGAGAACACCGGGGAGCTGTTTTTT,CASSFRTGENTGELFF
15,TRBJ2-4,TRBD1,TRBV6-2/TRBV6-3,NA,TGTGCCAGCAGTTACTCCGCCAGGGGGAAAAACATTCAGTACTTC,CASSYSARGKNIQYF
17,TRBJ1-1,TRBD1,TRBV7-9,NA,TGTGCCAGCAGCGTTATGGGTTCGGACAGGGTGGGGACTGAAGCTTTCTTT,CASSVMGSDRVGTEAFF
14,TRBJ1-2,NA,TRBV7-6,NA,TGTGCCAGCAGCTTATCACAGGGTCGGGGTGGCTACACCTTC,CASSLSQGRGGYTF
14,TRBJ2-7,TRBD1,TRBV9,NA,TGTGCCAGCAGCAAGGACAGGGTTAACCACGAGCAGTACTTC,CASSKDRVNHEQYF
17,TRBJ2-7,TRBD1,TRBV15,NA,TGTGCCACCAGCAAGCGCCTCGGGACAGTCAATTCCTACGAGCAGTACTTC,CATSKRLGTVNSYEQYF
15,TRBJ1-5,NA,TRBV7-9,NA,TGTGCCAGCAGCTTAGGTCAGGGAATGAATCAGCCCCAGCATTTT,CASSLGQGMNQPQHF
17,TRBJ1-2,TRBD1,TRBV6-1,NA,TGTGCCAGCAGTGAAGCCCTTCCGACAGGGGGTAACTATGGCTACACCTTC,CASSEALPTGGNYGYTF
13,TRBJ1-6,NA,TRBV3-1/TRBV3-2,once,TGTGCCAGCAGCCATCCAGGGGTCTCACCCCTCCACTTT,CASSHPGVSPLHF
16,TRBJ1-2,TRBD1,TRBV30,NA,TGTGCCTGGAGTGTACCAAGAGGGGGCGCTTTTGGTGGCTACACCTTC,CAWSVPRGGAFGGYTF
15,TRBJ2-2,NA,TRBV5-1,NA,TGCGCCAGCAGCCCCGGGACCCAGGGGACCGGGGAGCTGTTTTTT,CASSPGTQGTGELFF
15,TRBJ2-6,NA,TRBV5-4,NA,TGTGCCAGCAGCCCGGAGACGTGGGGGGCCAACGTCCTGACTTTC,CASSPETWGANVLTF
15,TRBJ1-2,NA,TRBV7-2,NA,TGTGCCAGCAGCTTAGGCTGGACAGCCCACTATGGCTACACCTTC,CASSLGWTAHYGYTF
15,TRBJ2-7,TRBD1,TRBV5-1,NA,TGCGCCAGCAGCCTCAGGACAGGGGTGGCCTACGAGCAGTACTTC,CASSLRTGVAYEQYF
13,TRBJ2-3,NA,TRBV15,NA,TGTGCCACCAGCCCCGAACAGGGTCAGACGCAGTATTTT,CATSPEQGQTQYF
15,TRBJ2-1,TRBD2,TRBV19,NA,TGTGCCAGTAGTACGACTAGCGGGAGATCAAATGAGCAGTTCTTC,CASSTTSGRSNEQFF
13,TRBJ1-1,TRBD1,TRBV19,NA,TGTGCCAGTAGTACACAGGGGGACACTGAAGCTTTCTTT,CASSTQGDTEAFF
17,TRBJ2-3,TRBD2,TRBV5-4,NA,TGTGCCAGCAGCCCCAGACTAGCGGGAATAAGCACAGATACGCAGTATTTT,CASSPRLAGISTDTQYF
13,TRBJ2-2,TRBD2,TRBV6-1,NA,TGTGCCAGCAGTGAACGGGAGGCCGGGGAGCTGTTTTTT,CASSEREAGELFF
13,TRBJ2-7,TRBD1,TRBV6-5,NA,TGTGCCAGCAGGAGGACAGGGGACGACGAGCAGTACTTC,CASRRTGDDEQYF
15,TRBJ2-5,TRBD1,TRBV30,NA,TGTGCCTGGAGTGTGCTTACAGGGGGCCCAGAGACCCAGTACTTC,CAWSVLTGGPETQYF
13,TRBJ1-3,NA,TRBV12-5,NA,TGTGCTAGTGGAGAGCTCTCTGGAAACACCATATATTTT,CASGELSGNTIYF
18,TRBJ2-3,NA,TRBV9,NA,TGTGCCAGCAGCGTAGAGGCTTGGTTCAGTAGGGGTTCAGATACGCAGTATTTT,CASSVEAWFSRGSDTQYF
15,TRBJ2-7,TRBD2,TRBV15,NA,TGTGCCACCAGCAGACGAAGCGGGAGATCCGACGAGCAGTACTTC,CATSRRSGRSDEQYF